These T cell receptor beta chains were read from a single sample in a study of identical twins. Via MiXCR, TCRdb re-called the 5' RACE reads, giving one row per CDR3 protein. The sample includes 400,000 to 600,000 distinct CDR3 sequences, around 24% of them seen just once. Another study also made use of these data, one on yellow fever vaccine responses in identical twins.

Sample: CD4+ T cells sorted from blood. Every receptor here comes from a young woman in good health. The CDR3 runs from the conserved cysteine through the conserved F or W. The D gene is left open where the match is weak. The size entry is marked missing in some rows and otherwise reads once, few, many or a size class.

>NA|TRBJ2-5|NA|TRBV4-1
CATSGDGYYLGETQYF
TGCGCTACCAGCGGAGATGGTTACTACCTTGGAGAGACCCAGTACTTC
>NA|TRBJ2-7|NA|TRBV10-3
CAISPRGAGNYEQYF
TGTGCCATCAGTCCCCGGGGGGCCGGCAACTACGAGCAGTACTTC
>TRBD1|TRBJ1-1|few|TRBV10-2
CASAEYRGNTEAFF
TGCGCCAGCGCTGAGTACAGGGGTAACACTGAAGCTTTCTTT
>NA|TRBJ1-2|many|TRBV12-3/TRBV12-4
CASSLEMLLF
TGTGCCAGCAGTTTGGAAATGCTCCTTTTC
>NA|TRBJ1-2|NA|TRBV9
CASSIQGAGYTF
TGTGCCAGCAGCATACAGGGTGCTGGCTACACCTTC
>NA|TRBJ1-1|NA|TRBV15
CATSRAGGVGAEAFF
TGTGCCACCAGCAGAGCGGGGGGCGTAGGCGCTGAAGCTTTCTTT
>NA|TRBJ2-6|NA|TRBV3-1
CASSQDTAAGANVLTF
TGTGCCAGCAGCCAAGATACGGCGGCTGGGGCCAACGTCCTGACTTTC
>TRBD2|TRBJ2-2|few|TRBV7-9
CASSLATTSGVTGELFF
TGTGCCAGCAGCTTAGCTACGACTAGCGGGGTTACCGGGGAGCTGTTTTTT
>TRBD2|TRBJ2-7|NA|TRBV7-2
CASSLDSVLGREQYF
TGTGCCAGCAGCTTAGACTCGGTCCTCGGGAGGGAGCAGTACTTC
>TRBD1|TRBJ2-3|few|TRBV5-6
CASSLYGRTGGPDTQYF
TGTGCCAGCAGCTTGTATGGCCGGACAGGGGGCCCAGATACGCAGTATTTT
>NA|TRBJ2-1|NA|TRBV10-3
CAISEGSRPDNEQFF
TGTGCCATCAGTGAAGGCAGCCGGCCAGACAATGAGCAGTTCTTC
>NA|TRBJ1-1|NA|TRBV9
CASSATIPSGTADTEAFF
TGTGCCAGCAGCGCGACGATTCCATCCGGGACGGCAGACACTGAAGCTTTCTTT
>NA|TRBJ1-5|few|TRBV12-3/TRBV12-4
CASSLNGGGNQPQHF
TGTGCCAGCAGTTTAAACGGGGGGGGGAATCAGCCCCAGCATTTT
>TRBD2|TRBJ2-3|NA|TRBV6-1
CASSASGGAPDTQYF
TGTGCCAGCAGTGCCAGCGGGGGGGCCCCAGATACGCAGTATTTT
>TRBD2|TRBJ2-2|NA|TRBV20-1
CSATTSGGASGELFF
TGCAGTGCCACCACTAGCGGGGGGGCCTCCGGGGAGCTGTTTTTT
>TRBD1|TRBJ1-2|once|TRBV5-1
CASSLGLNSGGYAYGYTF
TGCGCCAGCAGCTTGGGCCTCAATTCAGGGGGCTACGCCTATGGCTACACCTTC
>NA|TRBJ2-3|NA|TRBV10-3
CAISERGSGVTDTQYF
TGTGCCATCAGTGAGCGGGGTAGCGGCGTCACAGATACGCAGTATTTT
>NA|TRBJ2-1|NA|TRBV5-1
CASSVGGGASYNEQFF
TGCGCCAGCAGCGTAGGTGGGGGGGCTTCCTACAATGAGCAGTTCTTC
>TRBD1|TRBJ2-7|few|TRBV6-5
CASSYLPWTGIGEQYF
TGTGCCAGCAGTTACCTCCCGTGGACAGGGATTGGGGAGCAGTACTTC
>TRBD2|TRBJ2-1|few|TRBV3-1
CASISPSAGGVNEQFF
TGTGCCAGCATTTCACCCTCAGCGGGGGGCGTCAATGAGCAGTTCTTC
>TRBD2|TRBJ2-5|NA|TRBV5-6
CASSLALGAGVGETQYF
TGTGCCAGCAGCTTGGCCCTGGGAGCGGGAGTCGGGGAGACCCAGTACTTC